The clone carrying this TCR beta chain was seen a handful of times. Its antigen is unidentified. The CDR3 spans 13 residues. The germline V gene has CDR1 SGHNT and CDR2 YENEEA. V was trimmed by 6 bases and J by 1 base, leaving 10 bases between them. The data stem from a study of beta chain features in type 1 diabetes. In total, each donor contributed a single heparinised blood draw that averaged around 120 mL. A sort by CD45RO/CCR7/CD25/CD127/CD95/CD27 yielded CD4+ naive, central memory, regulatory and stem cell-like memory cells. TCRB transcripts that were expressed got sequenced, as all of the isolated RNA had been reverse transcribed. Generated by immunoSEQ multiplex PCR, the TCRdb table keeps only in-frame clones and is missing some. Of around 310,000 clones listed, roughly 11% were seen once; the top ten hold about 0.014%. Overall study results and limits: Researchers reported that naive, central memory and Treg TCRB repertoires appeared more similar in patients than in healthy donors. Significant though moderate, a shortening of TCRB CDR3s appeared in all four CD4+ subsets of Type 1 diabetes patients.

What was sequenced was naive CD4+ T cells from blood. The chain is built from TRBV11-3 and TRBJ2-7; D is perhaps TRBD1 (5 bases). The sequence derives from a woman aged 25-40 years in good health. The CDR3 region has the DNA TGTGCCAGCAGTGGCCAGGGTTCCTACGAGCAGTACTTC. It codes for CASSGQGSYEQYF.